This T cell receptor (beta chain) was captured by sequencing in a study of blood T cell repertoires in COVID-19. About the research overall: Samples taken during acute and convalescent COVID-19 were collected in the United States, Italy and Spain.

This CDR3 has 15 residues. Germline CDR1 SGHVS, CDR2 FNYEAQ. V trimming: 3 bases; J trimming: 5 bases; junction bases outside the gene matches: 5. Participants came from some 26 US areas, aged about 18 to 100 years. Participant-given clinical history determined each cohort assignment. In the authors' methods: Reference gene primer amplification gave estimated nucleated cell counts. Using immunoSEQ multiplex PCR, the repertoire was profiled, and TCRdb retains in-frame clones only, with some absent. For V, J and clone size, that table is used; D and trimming come from the DNA. Of about 180,000 clones in the sample, roughly 85% were seen once.

The chain uses TRBV7-6 and TRBJ1-1; 11 nucleotides align to TRBD1. This receptor was obtained from a man between 35 and 55 years old who had recovered from COVID-19. Material: PBMCs or T cells enriched from blood (not recorded which). The CDR3 DNA reads as TGTGCCAGCAGCTTCGGACAGGGGGCTCGGACTGAAGCTTTCTTT. It specifies CASSFGQGARTEAFF.